The 8 T cell receptor beta chains listed next were all sequenced from one sample in a study of blood T cell repertoires in COVID-19. Sequencing was performed with immunoSEQ multiplex PCR; in TCRdb, only in-frame clones are kept and a portion is missing. The top ten clones hold around 4.4% of a sample with fewer than 110,000 clones, about 80% of them seen once. The source material was peripheral blood. The source is a man in his 70s with acute or convalescent COVID-19.

As DNA, the CDR3 is TGTGCCAGCAGCTCGCTTGGGAGAGGCGAAGCTTTCTTT. This translates into CASSSLGRGEAFF. This rearrangement joins TRBV11-1 to TRBJ1-1; the D is unclear. The length of the CDR3 is 13 residues. Germline V gives CDR1 SGHAT, CDR2 FQDESV (reference sequence). Trimming stripped 4 bases from V and 8 bases from J, with 14 bases between.

V gene TRBV5-1 combines with J gene TRBJ2-7; 7 bases line up with TRBD1. The CDR3 extends over 14 amino acids. Germline lookup yields CDR1 SGHRS and CDR2 YFSETQ. After removal of 1 base from V and 6 bases from J, the junction contained 7 bases not matched to a gene. The CDR3, as DNA: TGCGCCAGCAGCTTGTTAGGGGGCAACGGCGAGCAGTACTTC. Its protein is CASSLLGGNGEQYF.

The rearrangement uses TRBV6-5 and TRBJ1-5, with 11 bases aligning to TRBD1. This CDR3 is built from 15 residues. In germline, CDR1 is MNHEY, CDR2 SVGAGI. After removal of 6 bases from V and 5 bases from J, the junction contained 6 bases not matched to a gene. The chain's CDR3 is CASSRGQGADQPQHF. The CDR3 nucleotides are TGTGCCAGCAGCCGCGGACAGGGGGCCGATCAGCCCCAGCATTTT.

The genes are TRBV3-1 (or the pseudogene TRBV3-2) and TRBJ1-6; 7 bases align to TRBD1. Per germline, CDR1 LGHDT and CDR2 YNNKEL (reference sequence). The junction had 9 bases not matched to a gene; V was cut back by 6 bases and J by 10 bases. The CDR3 runs to 14 residues. CDR3 amino acids: CASRDGQVDSPLHF. CDR3 coding DNA: TGTGCCAGCAGAGACGGACAGGTAGACTCACCCCTCCACTTT.

This clone came up a few times. The chain has TRBV29-1 and TRBJ1-1; D not resolved. V lost 6 bases and J 5 bases, leaving 10 bases between the germline ends. CDR1 SQVTM and CDR2 ANQGSEA come from the germline V gene. This CDR3 is built from 11 residues. The CDR3 region is CSVLTGTEAFF. The CDR3, as DNA: TGCAGCGTCCTTACGGGAACTGAAGCTTTCTTT. Complete variable domain (other parts from reference TRBV29-1 and TRBJ1-1): SAVISQKPSRDICQRGTSLTIQCQVDSQVTMMFWYRQQPGQSLTLIATANQGSEATYESGFVIDKFPISRPNLTFSTLTVSNMSPEDSSIYLCSVLTGTEAFFGQGTRLTVV.

This clone occurred a few times. The rearrangement uses TRBV11-1 and TRBJ1-6; 8 bases are a match to TRBD1. Germline CDR1 SGHAT, CDR2 FQDESV (reference sequence). There are 15 residues in the CDR3. V shed 5 bases and J 10 bases; nucleotides not matched to a gene: 10. CDR3 DNA: TGTGCCAGCAGCCTCCTAGGGACAGGACAGTCACCCCTCCACTTT. It codes for CASSLLGTGQSPLHF. Filled out from reference TRBV11-1 and TRBJ1-6, the complete variable domain reads EAEVAQSPRYKITEKSQAVAFWCDPISGHATLYWYRQILGQGPELLVQFQDESVVDDSQLPKDRFSAERLKGVDSTLKIQPAELGDSAMYLCASSLLGTGQSPLHFGNGTRLTVT.

V usage is TRBV6-5 and J usage is TRBJ2-5; TRBD2 matches at 8 bases. CDR1 and CDR2 (germline): MNHEY, SVGAGI. This CDR3 spans 15 amino acids. J lost 4 bases, V lost 8 bases, and 12 bases had no gene match. The CDR3 DNA follows: TGTGCCAGCTCCCACGGGGGGGCCCGGCCAGAGACCCAGTACTTC. This encodes CASSHGGARPETQYF.

The chain uses TRBV24-1 and TRBJ2-2; the match to TRBD2 covers 8 bases. This CDR3 has 16 residues. V lost 2 bases, J lost 4 bases, and 5 bases stayed unmatched. Germline CDR1 KGHDR, CDR2 SFDVKD. DNA of the CDR3: TGTGCCACCAGTGATTCAAGCGGGGGAGTCACCGGGGAGCTGTTTTTT. Residues: CATSDSSGGVTGELFF.